The rows below give T cell receptor beta chains drawn from one sample of a study of T cells in Graves' hyperthyroidism and ophthalmopathy. TCRdb itself ran the multiplex PCR reads through MiXCR, one entry per CDR3 protein. The table has more than 450,000 distinct CDR3 sequences, roughly 15% seen once. Sample: blood. These TCRs come from a woman in her thirties or forties with Graves' hyperthyroidism. CDR3s include the opening cysteine and the closing phenylalanine or tryptophan. Fields, in order: clone size, J gene, D gene, V gene, CDR3 DNA, CDR3 protein. A D gene is named only where the DNA matches it firmly. Size tells how often a clone was seen (once, few, many) or the class of an expanded clone, and some rows leave it out.

clone size: NA
J gene: TRBJ1-4
D gene: NA
V gene: TRBV16
CDR3 DNA: TGTGCCAGCAGCCAAAGCCGGGGATATGAAAAACTGTTTTTT
CDR3 protein: CASSQSRGYEKLFF

clone size: many
J gene: TRBJ2-1
D gene: NA
V gene: TRBV2
CDR3 DNA: TGTGCCAGCAGTGAGGCGGAGGTGACCTACAATGAGCAGTTCTTC
CDR3 protein: CASSEAEVTYNEQFF

clone size: NA
J gene: TRBJ1-5
D gene: NA
V gene: TRBV19
CDR3 DNA: TGTGCCAGTAGTATAAGAGCCGGCAATCAGCCCCAGCATTTT
CDR3 protein: CASSIRAGNQPQHF

clone size: NA
J gene: TRBJ2-5
D gene: TRBD1
V gene: TRBV29-1
CDR3 DNA: TGCAGCGTCGTTCCGTTACAGGGGAACCAAGAGACCCAGTACTTC
CDR3 protein: CSVVPLQGNQETQYF

clone size: many
J gene: TRBJ2-7
D gene: NA
V gene: TRBV7-3
CDR3 DNA: TGTGCCAGCAGCTTAAACGCGGGGAGCTCCTACGAGCAGTACTTC
CDR3 protein: CASSLNAGSSYEQYF

clone size: many
J gene: TRBJ2-5
D gene: TRBD1
V gene: TRBV6-1
CDR3 DNA: TGTGCCAGCAGTGAAGTGGAAGGGGGACAGGGATTACAAGAGACCCAGTACTTC
CDR3 protein: CASSEVEGGQGLQETQYF

clone size: many
J gene: TRBJ2-7
D gene: TRBD1
V gene: TRBV28
CDR3 DNA: TGTGCCAGCAACCCGACAGGGAGATTTTACGAGCAGTACTTC
CDR3 protein: CASNPTGRFYEQYF

clone size: NA
J gene: TRBJ1-4
D gene: NA
V gene: TRBV5-1
CDR3 DNA: TGCGCCAGCCGCAAATGGTCCGGGCAGGGTAATGAAAAACTGTTTTTT
CDR3 protein: CASRKWSGQGNEKLFF

clone size: few
J gene: TRBJ2-3
D gene: NA
V gene: TRBV5-1
CDR3 DNA: TGCGCCAGCAGCTCGGACCCCACAGATACGCAGTATTTT
CDR3 protein: CASSSDPTDTQYF

clone size: few
J gene: TRBJ1-1
D gene: TRBD1
V gene: TRBV2
CDR3 DNA: TGTGCCAGCAGAAGACCGGGACAGGGACCTGAAGCTTTCTTT
CDR3 protein: CASRRPGQGPEAFF

clone size: few
J gene: TRBJ2-1
D gene: NA
V gene: TRBV29-1
CDR3 DNA: TGCAGCGTGATAGGCAATGAGCAGTTCTTC
CDR3 protein: CSVIGNEQFF

clone size: NA
J gene: TRBJ2-2
D gene: NA
V gene: TRBV4-1
CDR3 DNA: TGCGCCAGCAGCCGCGCCGAGATAGGGGCCGGCCGGGAGCTGTTTTTT
CDR3 protein: CASSRAEIGAGRELFF

clone size: NA
J gene: TRBJ2-7
D gene: TRBD2
V gene: TRBV7-9
CDR3 DNA: TGTGCCAGCAGCTTAGCGCGGGAGGGGGGTGAGTACGAGCAGTACTTC
CDR3 protein: CASSLAREGGEYEQYF

clone size: many
J gene: TRBJ1-1
D gene: NA
V gene: TRBV2
CDR3 DNA: TGTGCCAGCAGTGAACGCAGGGTAGTCACTGAAGCTTTCTTT
CDR3 protein: CASSERRVVTEAFF

clone size: many
J gene: TRBJ2-7
D gene: NA
V gene: TRBV2
CDR3 DNA: TGTGCCAGCAGTGAGACAGACTACGAGCAGTACTTC
CDR3 protein: CASSETDYEQYF

clone size: NA
J gene: TRBJ2-1
D gene: NA
V gene: TRBV9
CDR3 DNA: TGTGCCAGCAGCGTAGCTGCGGCAAATGAGCAGTTCTTC
CDR3 protein: CASSVAAANEQFF

clone size: few
J gene: TRBJ2-4
D gene: TRBD1
V gene: TRBV5-5
CDR3 DNA: TGTGCCAGCAGCCTAAACGGACTGGGACAGCCTAACATTCAGTACTTC
CDR3 protein: CASSLNGLGQPNIQYF

clone size: few
J gene: TRBJ2-1
D gene: NA
V gene: TRBV14
CDR3 DNA: TGTGCCAGCAGCCAAGACCCCATAAATGAGCAGTTCTTC
CDR3 protein: CASSQDPINEQFF

clone size: many
J gene: TRBJ2-5
D gene: NA
V gene: TRBV30
CDR3 DNA: TGTGCCTGGAGTGGCATCTCGGCTGACCCGTACCAAGAGACCCAGTACTTC
CDR3 protein: CAWSGISADPYQETQYF

clone size: NA
J gene: TRBJ2-2
D gene: TRBD1
V gene: TRBV5-4
CDR3 DNA: TGTGCCAGCAGCTTCGGTGGGACAGGGTTCGCCGGGGAGCTGTTTTTT
CDR3 protein: CASSFGGTGFAGELFF

clone size: many
J gene: TRBJ2-7
D gene: TRBD1
V gene: TRBV27
CDR3 DNA: TGTGCCAGCAGTACGGCCGGGACAGGGGGCTACGAGCAGTACTTC
CDR3 protein: CASSTAGTGGYEQYF

clone size: many
J gene: TRBJ2-1
D gene: TRBD2
V gene: TRBV12-3/TRBV12-4
CDR3 DNA: TGTGCCAGCAGTCCACTAGCGGGAGGGCCCTACAATGAGCAGTTCTTC
CDR3 protein: CASSPLAGGPYNEQFF

clone size: few
J gene: TRBJ2-7
D gene: NA
V gene: TRBV6-2/TRBV6-3
CDR3 DNA: TGTGCCAGCACTACCCGGGACTTAGGAAACACCTACGAGCAGTACTTC
CDR3 protein: CASTTRDLGNTYEQYF

clone size: few
J gene: TRBJ1-1
D gene: TRBD1
V gene: TRBV20-1
CDR3 DNA: TGCAGTGCTAGAGCCGGGACAGGGACTTTTAACACTGAAGCTTTCTTT
CDR3 protein: CSARAGTGTFNTEAFF

clone size: NA
J gene: TRBJ2-1
D gene: TRBD2
V gene: TRBV5-4
CDR3 DNA: TGTGCCAGCACCCCGACTAGCGGGAAACAATACAATGAGCAGTTCTTC
CDR3 protein: CASTPTSGKQYNEQFF

clone size: many
J gene: TRBJ2-7
D gene: TRBD2
V gene: TRBV28
CDR3 DNA: TGTGCCAGTCTGGGGCGGGGACTAGCGGGAGGGCGACCCTTCGGCGAGCAGTACTTC
CDR3 protein: CASLGRGLAGGRPFGEQYF

clone size: few
J gene: TRBJ2-3
D gene: NA
V gene: TRBV5-1
CDR3 DNA: TGCGCCAGCAGTCTCGACAGGCGCACGCAGTATTTT
CDR3 protein: CASSLDRRTQYF

clone size: many
J gene: TRBJ2-1
D gene: TRBD1
V gene: TRBV2
CDR3 DNA: TGTGCCAGCAGACGACAGGGTGACAATGAGCAGTTCTTC
CDR3 protein: CASRRQGDNEQFF

clone size: many
J gene: TRBJ2-2
D gene: TRBD1
V gene: TRBV2
CDR3 DNA: TGTGCCAGCTGCCGGGACAGGTACACCACCGGGGAGCTGTTTTTT
CDR3 protein: CASCRDRYTTGELFF

clone size: many
J gene: TRBJ2-3
D gene: TRBD2
V gene: TRBV20-1
CDR3 DNA: TGCAGTGCACCTACCGGACTAGCGGGAGGTGGGGATACGCAGTATTTT
CDR3 protein: CSAPTGLAGGGDTQYF

clone size: NA
J gene: TRBJ2-1
D gene: NA
V gene: TRBV18
CDR3 DNA: TGTGCCAGCTCATCCGCCGGGAACAATGAGCAGTTCTTC
CDR3 protein: CASSSAGNNEQFF

clone size: many
J gene: TRBJ2-3
D gene: TRBD1
V gene: TRBV7-9
CDR3 DNA: TGTGCCAGCAGCTTGCGGACAGGGAGCACAGATACGCAGTATTTT
CDR3 protein: CASSLRTGSTDTQYF

clone size: few
J gene: TRBJ2-7
D gene: TRBD1
V gene: TRBV5-6
CDR3 DNA: TGTGCCAGCAGCTTGGGGGACAGGGCCTTGAAGCAGTACTTC
CDR3 protein: CASSLGDRALKQYF

clone size: NA
J gene: TRBJ2-7
D gene: NA
V gene: TRBV20-1
CDR3 DNA: TGCAGTGCTAGCCGACTAGTTTACGAGCAGTACTTC
CDR3 protein: CSASRLVYEQYF

clone size: NA
J gene: TRBJ2-7
D gene: NA
V gene: TRBV7-9
CDR3 DNA: TGTGCCAGGGGGGGGGCAGGGGGATGCTCCGAGCAGTACTTC
CDR3 protein: CARGGAGGCSEQYF

clone size: NA
J gene: TRBJ1-5
D gene: NA
V gene: TRBV7-9
CDR3 DNA: TGTGCCAGCAGCTCCCTCAGGGACCCTGGGCCCCAGCATTTT
CDR3 protein: CASSSLRDPGPQHF

clone size: many
J gene: TRBJ2-1
D gene: NA
V gene: TRBV5-6
CDR3 DNA: TGTGCCAGCAGCCGGGCCACGGCGAGGAATGAGCAGTTCTTC
CDR3 protein: CASSRATARNEQFF

clone size: NA
J gene: TRBJ2-3
D gene: NA
V gene: TRBV2
CDR3 DNA: TGTGCCAGCAGTGAAGTCCCGGGTAGCGGTAGCACAGATACGCAGTATTTT
CDR3 protein: CASSEVPGSGSTDTQYF

clone size: many
J gene: TRBJ2-7
D gene: TRBD2
V gene: TRBV28
CDR3 DNA: TGTGCCAGCAGTTTCCTAGCGGGAAACGAGCAGTACTTC
CDR3 protein: CASSFLAGNEQYF

clone size: few
J gene: TRBJ1-2
D gene: TRBD1
V gene: TRBV3-1
CDR3 DNA: TGTGCCAGCAGCCAAGCCGAAACAGGGGGCAATGGCTACACCTTC
CDR3 protein: CASSQAETGGNGYTF

clone size: many
J gene: TRBJ2-7
D gene: NA
V gene: TRBV12-5
CDR3 DNA: TGTGCTAGTGGTTCAGGTAGCAGCCACGAGCAGTACTTC
CDR3 protein: CASGSGSSHEQYF

clone size: NA
J gene: TRBJ2-1
D gene: NA
V gene: TRBV12-5
CDR3 DNA: TGTGCTAGTGGTTCAAATTTGGCGGGCCTCTCCTACAATGAGCAGTTCTTC
CDR3 protein: CASGSNLAGLSYNEQFF

clone size: NA
J gene: TRBJ2-1
D gene: TRBD2
V gene: TRBV12-3/TRBV12-4
CDR3 DNA: TGTGCCAGCAGTCCCATGGGGACTAGTATCAATGAGCAGTTCTTC
CDR3 protein: CASSPMGTSINEQFF

clone size: many
J gene: TRBJ2-1
D gene: NA
V gene: TRBV28
CDR3 DNA: TGTGCCAGCAGGGATGGGGGAGTTATCTACAATGAGCAGTTCTTC
CDR3 protein: CASRDGGVIYNEQFF

clone size: NA
J gene: TRBJ2-3
D gene: NA
V gene: TRBV29-1
CDR3 DNA: TGCAGCGTTCGTCTAGCGATGAGCACAGATACGCAGTATTTT
CDR3 protein: CSVRLAMSTDTQYF

clone size: NA
J gene: TRBJ2-1
D gene: TRBD2
V gene: TRBV20-1
CDR3 DNA: TGCAGTGCTAGCAGCGGGACTAGCGGGAGCTCCTACAATGAGCAGTTCTTC
CDR3 protein: CSASSGTSGSSYNEQFF

clone size: NA
J gene: TRBJ2-7
D gene: NA
V gene: TRBV20-1
CDR3 DNA: TGCAGTGCTAGAGGGGCGAGCCGCGGCGAGCAGTACTTC
CDR3 protein: CSARGASRGEQYF

clone size: many
J gene: TRBJ2-6
D gene: NA
V gene: TRBV7-2
CDR3 DNA: TGTGCCAGCAGCTTGGGTCCCTCTGGGGCCAACGTCCTGACTTTC
CDR3 protein: CASSLGPSGANVLTF